These 30 T cell receptor beta chains came from one sample sequenced in a study of CD8+CD57+ T cells in acquired aplastic anemia (dated by TCRdb to 2016 to 2019). Sequencing was performed on an Illumina HiSeq 2000. Profiling of TCR beta VDJ combinations and CDR3 sequences used genomic DNA as the template. TCRdb trimmed public reads at Q25 via fastp, called clones via MiXCR and kept in-frame beta chains. Every entry covers one CDR3 protein and lists the most common genes and DNA from its rows. A total of around 500,000 distinct CDR3 sequences appear in this sample, under 40% of them only once. 0.7% to 1% of the sample comes from the top ten. Expansion of CD8+CD57+ cells had been shown by flow cytometry in the patients chosen for sequencing. Sample: sorted CD4+, CD8+, or CD8+CD57+ T cells (not recorded which) from PBMCs. The receptors stem from a human donor with aplastic anemia.

At least ten counts were recorded for this clonotype. V and J are TRBV2 and TRBJ1-6; perhaps TRBD1 as D (6 bases). Looked up from germline, CDR1 is SNHLY and CDR2 is FYNNEI. This CDR3 region has 15 residues. Trimming shortened V by 2 bases and J by 9 bases, and 14 bases separated the two germline ends. Written as DNA, the CDR3 is TGTGCCAGCAGTGAAATAACAGGGAGTAGTTCACCCCTCCACTTT. Translating it yields CASSEITGSSSPLHF.

This clonotype has just one count. This chain links TRBV5-1 with TRBJ2-1; 9 nucleotides align to TRBD2. Trimming cost V 0 bases and J 6 bases; bases outside gene matches: 10. Per the germline V gene, CDR1 is SGHRS and CDR2 is YFSETQ. The CDR3 sequence is 17 residues long. CDR3 sequence (DNA): TGCGCCAGCAGCTTGGGACCCCCGGGACTAGCCATCAATGAGCAGTTCTTC. This codes for CASSLGPPGLAINEQFF.

This clonotype was counted ten times or more. CDR3 DNA: TGTGCCACCGATGGACAGGGGAATTCACCCCTCCACTTT. Its translation: CATDGQGNSPLHF. The J gene is TRBJ1-6, the V gene TRBV24-1, with 9 bases matching TRBD1. The CDR3 is 13 amino acids. Germline assignment: CDR1 KGHDR and CDR2 SFDVKD. Trimming at V came to 9 bases and at J to 7 bases, leaving 3 bases not matched to a gene.

The rearrangement joins TRBV7-8 to TRBJ1-1; 8 bases map to TRBD1. The CDR3 has 15 amino acids. The trim removed 5 bases at V and 7 bases at J, leaving 12 bases unmatched. Germline CDR1 is SGHVS and CDR2 is FQNEAQ. DNA for the CDR3: TGTGCCAGCAGCGACGGACAGGGAGTCGCCATTGAAGCTTTCTTT. It codes for CASSDGQGVAIEAFF.

This clonotype was observed a handful of times. The chain carries TRBV5-1 and TRBJ2-5; D not certain. V dropped 0 bases and J dropped 3 bases, with 12 bases sitting between them. Germline V lookup: CDR1 SGHRS, CDR2 YFSETQ. This CDR3 has 15 amino acids. The CDR3 reads CASSLEGSWKETQYF. In DNA form, the CDR3 reads TGCGCCAGCAGCTTGGAGGGTAGCTGGAAAGAGACCCAGTACTTC.

This clonotype was detected once. The chain carries TRBV10-2 and TRBJ1-1, with D perhaps TRBD1 (5 bases). Germline loops: CDR1 WSHSY, CDR2 SAAADI. This CDR3 is 14 amino acids long. The V end was cut by 7 bases, the J end by 5 bases, with 17 bases between. In DNA, the CDR3 is TGCGCCAGCACTGACAGAGGTGTGGATACTGAAGCTTTCTTT. Its translation: CASTDRGVDTEAFF.

Of note for this clonotype: A read error is possible here, since a much larger clone lies one base away. This chain links TRBV5-1 with TRBJ1-5; D not certain. CDR1 and CDR2 (germline): SGHRS, YFSETQ. This CDR3 is 14 amino acids long. With 4 bases removed from V and 5 bases from J, the gap between germline ends came to 13 bases. CDR3: CASSPDRVDQPQHF. Written as DNA, the CDR3 is TGCGCCAGCAGCCCAGACCGTGTCGATCAGCCCCAGCATTTT.

A note on this clonotype: A much larger clone sits a single nucleotide away, making a read error possible. This chain links TRBV11-2 with TRBJ1-5; D uncertain. The germline V gene encodes CDR1 SGHAT and CDR2 FQNNGV. This CDR3 is 16 amino acids long. Trimming removed 5 bases from V and 0 bases from J, with 14 bases in between. The CDR3 DNA reads as TGTGCCAGCAGCGCAAAAGGTGTAGGTAGCAATCAGCCCCAGCATTTT. Residues: CASSAKGVGSNQPQHF.

This chain uses TRBV2 with TRBJ2-1; D is undetermined. The CDR3 is 14 amino acids. V gave up 1 base and J gave up 3 bases, with 7 bases separating them. Germline V gene sequence: CDR1 SNHLY, CDR2 FYNNEI. CDR3 region: CASSEGAVYNEQFF. The CDR3 coding sequence is TGTGCCAGCAGTGAAGGGGCAGTCTACAATGAGCAGTTCTTC.

The genes are TRBV7-3 and TRBJ2-6; no clear D gene. Trimming shortened V by 6 bases and J by 4 bases, and 22 bases separated the two germline ends. The CDR3 is 18 residues long. Germline V gene data show CDR1 as SGHTA and CDR2 as FQGTGA. CDR3 loop: CASRPSMESGIGANVLTF. The CDR3 region has the DNA TGTGCCAGCAGGCCCTCCATGGAAAGTGGTATAGGGGCCAACGTCCTGACTTTC.

In its sample, this clonotype was seen a few times. The chain recombines TRBV29-1 with TRBJ2-7, with D perhaps being TRBD1 or TRBD2 (5 bases each). Germline CDR1 is SQVTM and CDR2 is ANQGSEA. V was trimmed by 0 bases and J by 3 bases, leaving 18 bases between them. This CDR3 is built from 16 residues. The CDR3 is CSVEDYRGPLGYEQYF. CDR3 nucleotides: TGCAGCGTTGAAGATTACCGGGGACCATTGGGCTACGAGCAGTACTTC.

The chain uses TRBV20-1 and TRBJ1-4; possibly TRBD1 for D (6 bases). V lost 4 bases, J lost 16 bases, and 13 bases lay in between. This CDR3 comprises 10 residues. Germline lookup yields CDR1 DFQATT and CDR2 SNEGSKA (reference sequence). CDR3 DNA sequence: TGCAGTGCTAAAAGACAGGACCCGTTTTTT. It specifies CSAKRQDPFF.

This chain joins TRBV9 and TRBJ2-7, with TRBD2 matching over 8 bases. V was clipped by 0 bases and J by 0 bases; unmatched bases: 5. The germline V gene encodes CDR1 SGDLS and CDR2 YYNGEE. CDR3 length: 16 residues. DNA for the CDR3: TGTGCCAGCAGCGTAGGAGGTAGCGGGGACTCCTACGAGCAGTACTTC. This sequence encodes CASSVGGSGDSYEQYF. The whole variable domain, filled in from reference TRBV9 and TRBJ2-7, reads DSGVTQTPKHLITATGQRVTLRCSPRSGDLSVYWYQQSLDQGLQFLIQYYNGEERAKGNILERFSAQQFPDLHSELNLSSLELGDSALYFCASSVGGSGDSYEQYFGPGTRLTVT.

This clonotype was seen only once. This clone may be a read error of a much larger clone one base away. The genes are TRBV19 and TRBJ2-7; 10 nucleotides align to TRBD1. The CDR3 length is 15 residues. Germline V gene lookup returns CDR1 LNHDA and CDR2 SQIVND (reference sequence). The CDR3 nucleotides read TGTGCCAGCAGCCAATCCGGGACAGGGGACTACGAGCAGCACTTC. Translated: CASSQSGTGDYEQHF. The variable domain in full, completed from reference TRBV19 and TRBJ2-7, reads DGGITQSPKYLFRKEGQNVTLSCEQNLNHDAMYWYRQDPGQGLRLIYYSQIVNDFQKGDIAEGYSVSREKKESFPLTVTSAQKNPTAFYLCASSQSGTGDYEQHFGPGTRLTVT.

This clonotype was counted a few times. The genes are TRBV5-1 and TRBJ2-2, with 7 bases identical to TRBD1. The CDR3 covers 14 residues. The trim removed 3 bases at V and 7 bases at J, leaving 6 bases unmatched. CDR1 and CDR2 from the germline V gene are SGHRS and YFSETQ. The CDR3 protein is CASSYQGTDGELFF. DNA of the CDR3: TGCGCCAGCAGCTACCAGGGGACAGACGGGGAGCTGTTTTTT.

The V and J genes are TRBV2 and TRBJ2-3; D gene unclear. The CDR3 has 14 amino acids. The V end was cut by 2 bases, the J end by 0 bases, with 6 bases between. Germline V gene data show CDR1 as SNHLY and CDR2 as FYNNEI. CDR3 nucleotides: TGTGCCAGCAGTGAACTTCCTAGCACAGATACGCAGTATTTT. Its protein is CASSELPSTDTQYF.

This clonotype has a count of ten or more. J is TRBJ1-1 and V is TRBV7-2; possible D gene TRBD1, 5 bases. Germline V CDR1 and CDR2: SGHTA, FQGNSA. This CDR3 spans 16 amino acids. The ends were cut back, 3 bases at V and 1 base at J, with 15 bases in the middle. The CDR3 bases are TGTGCCAGCAGCTTTGGCCTAAGGGGCACGAACACTGAAGCTTTCTTT. It is translated as CASSFGLRGTNTEAFF.

This clonotype was picked up many times. V and J are TRBV10-3 and TRBJ1-2, with 7 positions matching TRBD1. Trimming cost V 3 bases and J 7 bases; bases outside gene matches: 5. Germline CDR1 ENHRY, CDR2 SYGVKD. The CDR3 loop spans 13 amino acids. The CDR3 is CAISDRGEVGYTF. The DNA for the CDR3 is TGTGCCATCAGTGACAGGGGGGAGGTTGGCTACACCTTC.

This clonotype appeared once. One base away lies a much larger clone, so this may be a sequencing read error. The chain joins TRBV7-9 to TRBJ1-6; possible D gene TRBD1, 5 bases. Germline CDR1 SEHNR, CDR2 FQNEAQ (reference sequence). This CDR3 has 15 residues. CDR3 DNA sequence: TGTGCCAGCACCTCAAGTGGAGGGGATAATTCACTCCTCCACTTT. The encoded protein is CASTSSGGDNSLLHF.

Many counts were recorded for this clonotype. The gene calls are TRBV14 and TRBJ1-2, with D hard to call. V lost 1 base to trimming and J lost 6 bases, with 9 bases between them. Germline V gene lookup returns CDR1 SGHDN and CDR2 FVKESK. The CDR3 is 13 residues long. The CDR3 spells CASSQVSGNGYTF. The CDR3 coding sequence is TGTGCCAGCAGCCAAGTTTCGGGAAATGGCTACACCTTC.

This clonotype has ten or more counts. V gene TRBV7-9 combines with J gene TRBJ1-2; D unclear. This CDR3 is built from 13 residues. CDR1 and CDR2 (germline): SEHNR, FQNEAQ (reference sequence). V lost 3 bases, J lost 3 bases, and 8 bases lay in between. This chain's CDR3 is CASSFGRYYGYTF. The CDR3 DNA is TGTGCCAGCAGCTTTGGCCGATACTATGGCTACACCTTC. Together with reference TRBV7-9 and TRBJ1-2, the CDR3 gives the full variable domain: DTGVSQNPRHKITKRGQNVTFRCDPISEHNRLYWYRQTLGQGPEFLTYFQNEAQLEKSRLLSDRFSAERPKGSFSTLEIQRTEQGDSAMYLCASSFGRYYGYTFGSGTRLTVV.

At least ten counts were recorded for this clonotype. The V and J genes are TRBV24-1 and TRBJ2-2; D is uncertain. The CDR3 is made up of 15 amino acids. The V gene's germline CDR1 is KGHDR and CDR2 SFDVKD. The ends were cut back, 5 bases at V and 0 bases at J, with 9 bases in the middle. Here the CDR3 reads CATSGVTPNTGELFF. CDR3 nucleotide sequence: TGTGCCACCAGTGGCGTCACACCGAACACCGGGGAGCTGTTTTTT.

This clonotype was detected a few times. This chain connects TRBV5-4 to TRBJ1-6, with 9 bases aligning to TRBD1. This CDR3 has 17 amino acids. V lost 3 bases, J lost 5 bases, and 9 bases stayed unmatched. Germline V gene sequence: CDR1 SGHNT, CDR2 YYREEE (reference sequence). CDR3 residues: CASSSKSGDRDNSPLHF. The DNA for the CDR3 is TGTGCCAGCAGCTCAAAGTCCGGGGACAGGGATAATTCACCCCTCCACTTT.

The chain has TRBV11-2 and TRBJ1-4; TRBD1 is a possible D gene (6 bases). CDR3 length equals 17 residues. The germline gives CDR1 SGHAT, CDR2 FQNNGV. Trimming took off 5 bases at V and 4 bases at J, with 20 bases between the two ends. CDR3 DNA: TGTGCCAGCAGCCCGAGATGGCGGGACAAAGATAATGAAAAACTGTTTTTT. It is translated as CASSPRWRDKDNEKLFF.

With respect to this clonotype: A read error may explain this, as a much larger clone is one base away. J is TRBJ1-6 and V is TRBV20-1, with a weak D call TRBD1 (6 bases). The length of the CDR3 is 15 residues. Germline V gene sequence: CDR1 DFQATT, CDR2 SNEGSKA (reference sequence). Trimming took off 1 base at V and 4 bases at J, with 11 bases between the two ends. This chain's CDR3 is CSARVTTGYNSPLHF. The CDR3 bases are TGCAGTGCTAGAGTCACCACAGGGTATAATTCACCCCTCCACTTT.

This sequence joins TRBV20-1 and TRBJ2-7; 9 bases match TRBD2. The CDR3 sequence is 14 residues long. With V trimmed by 1 base and J by 7 bases, 8 bases remained unmatched. The germline V gene encodes CDR1 DFQATT and CDR2 SNEGSKA (reference sequence). CDR3 amino acids: CSARGASGIREQYF. The CDR3 DNA reads as TGCAGTGCTAGAGGGGCTAGCGGGATTAGAGAGCAGTACTTC.

This chain connects TRBV19 to TRBJ1-5, with D possibly matching TRBD1 (5 bases). Germline lookup yields CDR1 LNHDA and CDR2 SQIVND (reference sequence). V was clipped by 6 bases and J by 7 bases, with 7 bases between them. The CDR3 spans 11 residues. This CDR3 is CASSGGQPQHF. DNA of the CDR3: TGTGCCAGTAGCGGGGGACAGCCCCAGCATTTT.

The genes are TRBV15 and TRBJ2-1; D possibly matches TRBD1 or TRBD2 (5 bases each). The germline V and J ends were trimmed by 0 bases and 10 bases, with 13 bases remaining between them. Germline V lookup: CDR1 LNHNV, CDR2 YYDKDF (reference sequence). This CDR3 is built from 14 residues. CDR3 DNA sequence: TGTGCCACCAGCAGAGATAAGGGGTGGGACGAGCAGTTCTTC. Protein sequence: CATSRDKGWDEQFF.

The J gene is TRBJ1-2, the V gene TRBV12-3 or TRBV12-4; no definite D call. CDR3 length equals 13 residues. Between the trimmed V and J ends, which lost 3 bases and 4 bases, there was a span of 9 bases. Written as DNA, the CDR3 is TGTGCCAGCAGTTTTCTCAAAGGCTATGGCTACACCTTC. Protein: CASSFLKGYGYTF.

Concerning this clonotype: Mismatch with germline at one junction end may stem from a read error. The chain is built from TRBV4-1 and TRBJ2-7, with D unresolved. The CDR3 sequence is 16 residues long. The germline V gene encodes CDR1 MGHRA and CDR2 YSYEKL. In DNA, the CDR3 is TGCGCCGGCAGCCAAGAAAGGCTGGGATTCTCCTACGAGCAGTACTTC. It translates to CAGSQERLGFSYEQYF.